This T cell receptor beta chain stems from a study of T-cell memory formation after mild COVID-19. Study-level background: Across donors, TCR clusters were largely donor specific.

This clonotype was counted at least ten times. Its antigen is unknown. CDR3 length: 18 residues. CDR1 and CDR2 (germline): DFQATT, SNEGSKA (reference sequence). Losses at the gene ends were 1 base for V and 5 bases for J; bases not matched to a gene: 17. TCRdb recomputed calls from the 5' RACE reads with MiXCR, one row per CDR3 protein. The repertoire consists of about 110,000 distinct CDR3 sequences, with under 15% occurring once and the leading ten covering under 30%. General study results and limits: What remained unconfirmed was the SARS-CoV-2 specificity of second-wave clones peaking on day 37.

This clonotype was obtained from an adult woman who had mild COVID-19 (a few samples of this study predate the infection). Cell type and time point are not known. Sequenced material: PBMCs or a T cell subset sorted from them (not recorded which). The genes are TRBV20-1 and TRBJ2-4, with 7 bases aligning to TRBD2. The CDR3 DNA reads TGCAGTGCTAGAGGCTTGGGTGGACACTTGCGGGAGCAAAACATTCAGTACTTC. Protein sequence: CSARGLGGHLREQNIQYF.